The present entry profiles one TCR beta chain with its context. This clone's antigen is unknown. No base quality values were provided; no much bigger clone lies one nucleotide off. The data are from a study of lymphopenia after photon versus proton radiotherapy (dated by TCRdb to between 2018 and 2021). Background for the entire study: The study compared the immunological effects of photon versus proton radiation therapy in patients with gastrointestinal tumors who developed high-grade lymphopenia. The goal of the study was to characterize the differences between the two radiation modalities in how they affect the immune system. The cohort comprised about 20 patients with gastrointestinal tumors who received either photon or proton therapy and then developed lymphopenia.

Paper-wide results and their limitations: Across the cohort, among patients who died, a greater drop in TCR diversity after the nadir was inversely correlated with overall survival time. During treatment, patients who received photon therapy lost naive T cells and TCR diversity and gained effector/memory populations, whereas patients who received proton therapy remained relatively stable. Once the lymphocyte count had reached its nadir, the repertoires of photon-treated patients showed oligoclonal expansion, particularly of CD8+ Temra cells, and this expansion drove the decline in diversity. The survival association was assessed only in patients who died, and the authors presented better survival with proton therapy as a possibility rather than a demonstrated result.

Libraries were built with the immunoSEQ multiplex PCR assay. Deep sequencing of rearranged TCR beta loci, alongside multiparametric flow cytometry, was used to profile T cell repertoires. TCRdb carries this immuneACCESS record with in-frame sequences only. Its versions omit some clonotypes, under half of them owing to an unresolved V gene in the studies checked, with the rest unexplained. The sample table shows some 30,000 clones, and roughly 88% are seen once. The top ten constitute approximately 6.2% of the sample. The source is a woman aged 45-60 years with pancreatic cancer. Sequenced here: peripheral blood, sampled from a patient treated with photon-based radiotherapy.

The DNA sequence reads TGTGCCACCAGCAGGGTACAGGAAATAGAGACCCAGTACTTC. Translated, it gives CATSRVQEIETQYF. This chain joins TRBV15 to TRBJ2-5; the D gene is perhaps TRBD1, from 5 matching bases. Its CDR3 holds 14 amino acids, cysteine through phenylalanine. The DNA shown is the 42-base CDR3, in frame from base 1. CDR1 and CDR2, per the germline V gene (reference sequence), are LNHNV and YYDKDF. V lost 3 bases and J lost 4 bases; the stretch between them is 12 bases long.